This T cell receptor (beta chain) stems from a study of shared clonotypes between healthy human individuals. Study summary: The study drew on a couple of women and a few men aged 18 to 49 as donors.

This CDR3 spans 13 amino acids. Germline CDR1 and CDR2: LNHDA and SQIVND (reference sequence). V was trimmed by 4 bases and J by 6 bases, leaving 13 bases between them. In the case of this clone: The antigen remains unidentified.

Ten immunoSEQ deep assay plates were used to sequence the DNA of unsorted PBMCs. Produced via immunoSEQ multiplex PCR; TCRdb's table is partial and in-frame only. The table has about half a million clones, around 80% seen once; the top ten hold approximately 12%. Broader study findings: Donors were few, which limited the genetic and exposure-history diversity represented.

Sequenced material: PBMCs. The rearrangement joins TRBV19 to TRBJ2-7; D is possibly TRBD1 (6 bases). The receptor was isolated from a woman in her forties in good health. Some clones in this sample may be carry-over from other donors' samples. The CDR3 sequence is CASSKGHDLEQYF. CDR3 bases: TGTGCCAGTAGTAAGGGACACGATCTCGAGCAGTACTTC.